This T cell receptor beta chain was retrieved from a study of beta chain features in type 1 diabetes. As every portion of the isolated RNA was reverse transcribed, the sequencing read expressed TCRB transcripts. Naive, central memory and regulatory T cell samples averaged roughly 3.6 million reads. TCRdb's copy holds only in-frame clones and misses some; the assay was immunoSEQ multiplex PCR. The top ten clones hold approximately 0.019% of a sample with approximately 380,000 clones, about 15% of them seen once. Broader study findings: Among all four CD4+ subsets, Type 1 diabetes patients had TCRB CDR3s that were moderately but significantly shorter. PCR might pick shorter templates more often, in the same way for patients and controls.

This clone occurred a few times. The antigen is undetermined. The sample was naive CD4+ T cells from blood. This TCR was recovered from a woman aged 18-29 years in good health.

The CDR3, as DNA: TGTGCCAGCAGCTTAGTCCCCGGACAGGGTCATGGCTACACCTTC. It specifies CASSLVPGQGHGYTF. The chain links TRBV7-6 to TRBJ1-2; 8 nucleotides agree with TRBD1. J was trimmed by 6 bases and V by 1 base; bases with no gene match: 7. Germline assignment: CDR1 SGHVS and CDR2 FNYEAQ. CDR3 size: 15 residues.